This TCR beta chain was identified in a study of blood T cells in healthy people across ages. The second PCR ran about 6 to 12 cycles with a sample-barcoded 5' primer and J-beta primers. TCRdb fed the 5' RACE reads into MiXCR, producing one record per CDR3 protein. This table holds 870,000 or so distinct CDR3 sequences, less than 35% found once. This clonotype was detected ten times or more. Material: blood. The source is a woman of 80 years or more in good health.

CDR3 DNA sequence: TGTGCCAGCAGTTACGGGGGGGCCTCCGGCTACGAGCAGTACTTC. This codes for CASSYGGASGYEQYF. The chain is built from TRBV6-6 and TRBJ2-7, with a tentative D call TRBD2 (7 bases). V lost 2 bases, J lost 3 bases, and 14 bases lay in between. The germline gives CDR1 MNHNY, CDR2 SVGAGI (reference sequence). The CDR3 has 15 amino acids.